This is a list of T cell receptor beta chains from one sample in a study of vaccination and CD4 T cells after COVID-19. For these receptors, no antigen is known. TCRdb ran MiXCR on the PCR reads and lists one entry per CDR3 protein. This sample has over 15,000 distinct CDR3 sequences, with under 65% found just once. The starting material was CD4+ T cells from blood, cultured in vitro, obtained after SARS-CoV-2 vaccination. The origin of the receptors is a human donor who had recovered from COVID-19. Each CDR3 is given with its conserved first and last residue. D genes are given only for firm matches. Part of the rows lack a size; the others show once, few, many or a class for expanded clones.

CDR3 length	clone size	D gene	V gene	J gene	CDR3 protein	CDR3 DNA
18	few	TRBD2	TRBV7-8	TRBJ2-5	CASSRVRRLAGGRETQYF	TGTGCCAGCAGCCGCGTAAGAAGACTAGCGGGGGGGCGAGAGACCCAGTACTTC
14	-	TRBD1	TRBV6-1	TRBJ2-5	CAIGTGGYKETQYF	TGTGCCATCGGGACAGGGGGCTACAAGGAGACCCAGTACTTC
13	-	TRBD1	TRBV29-1	TRBJ2-5	CSVAGQGVETQYF	TGCAGCGTTGCGGGACAGGGGGTCGAGACCCAGTACTTC
16	-	-	TRBV7-2	TRBJ1-5	CASSAAFGGGNQPQHF	TGTGCCAGCAGCGCCGCATTCGGGGGGGGCAATCAGCCCCAGCATTTT
14	once	TRBD1	TRBV15	TRBJ2-5	CATSRATGLETQYF	TGTGCCACCAGCAGAGCGACAGGGCTGGAGACCCAGTACTTC
14	few	-	TRBV15	TRBJ2-3	CATMGGPYTDTQYF	TGTGCCACCATGGGGGGGCCCTACACAGATACGCAGTATTTT
13	few	-	TRBV7-9	TRBJ1-1	CASSIKANTEAFF	TGTGCCAGCAGCATAAAGGCGAACACTGAAGCTTTCTTT
16	-	TRBD1	TRBV6-5	TRBJ2-2	CASSSPGQGATGELFF	TGTGCCAGCAGTTCGCCGGGACAGGGGGCAACCGGGGAGCTGTTTTTT
12	-	-	TRBV3-1	TRBJ1-1	CASSQGGASAFF	TGTGCCAGCAGCCAAGGGGGGGCAAGTGCTTTCTTT
16	-	TRBD2	TRBV7-2	TRBJ2-5	CASSREASGGGETQYF	TGTGCCAGCAGCCGTGAGGCTAGCGGGGGGGGAGAGACCCAGTACTTC
19	-	TRBD1	TRBV7-3	TRBJ1-5	CASTPRGFEQPDSNQPQHF	TGTGCCAGCACCCCCAGGGGGTTTGAGCAACCTGATAGCAATCAGCCCCAGCATTTT
12	-	-	TRBV12-3/TRBV12-4	TRBJ1-2	CASSQDVYGYTF	TGTGCCAGCAGCCAGGACGTCTATGGCTACACCTTC
20	-	TRBD1	TRBV24-1	TRBJ2-2	CATSPTGTGFPTANTGELFF	TGTGCCACCAGCCCGACCGGGACAGGGTTCCCAACTGCGAACACCGGGGAGCTGTTTTTT
14	-	-	TRBV7-6	TRBJ2-2	CASWGTANTGELFF	TGTGCCAGCTGGGGCACCGCGAACACCGGGGAGCTGTTTTTT
15	-	-	TRBV28	TRBJ1-5	CASSLEGGGNQPQHF	TGTGCCAGCAGTTTAGAGGGCGGTGGCAATCAGCCCCAGCATTTT
13	few	-	TRBV15	TRBJ1-2	CATRSRGENGYTF	TGTGCCACCAGGTCGCGGGGGGAGAATGGCTACACCTTC
14	-	TRBD1	TRBV2	TRBJ1-1	CASSELGQGAEAFF	TGTGCCAGCAGTGAACTAGGACAGGGGGCTGAAGCTTTCTTT
17	-	TRBD1	TRBV19	TRBJ2-4	CASSMGRQGLAKNIQYF	TGTGCCAGTAGTATGGGCAGACAGGGGCTAGCCAAAAACATTCAGTACTTC
14	-	-	TRBV6-2/TRBV6-3	TRBJ2-7	CASSFGGSNYEQYF	TGTGCCAGCAGCTTTGGGGGATCCAACTACGAGCAGTACTTC
15	few	TRBD1	TRBV12-3/TRBV12-4	TRBJ1-5	CASSPSTGIGQPQHF	TGTGCCAGCAGTCCGTCGACAGGGATAGGTCAGCCCCAGCATTTT
14	-	TRBD1	TRBV11-2	TRBJ2-5	CASSWDREQETQYF	TGTGCCAGCAGTTGGGACAGGGAACAAGAGACCCAGTACTTC
19	-	TRBD1	TRBV7-9	TRBJ2-5	CASSFRVFPGGAPDEAQYF	TGTGCCAGCAGCTTCAGGGTTTTTCCAGGGGGAGCCCCCGATGAGGCCCAGTACTTC
16	-	-	TRBV19	TRBJ1-1	CASSIGSGQLNTEAFF	TGTGCCAGTAGTATAGGGTCCGGACAGCTGAACACTGAAGCTTTCTTT
15	few	TRBD1	TRBV6-1	TRBJ2-2	CASSPGTGVTGELFF	TGTGCCAGCAGTCCAGGGACAGGGGTCACCGGGGAGCTGTTTTTT